The rows below give T cell receptor beta chains drawn from one sample of a study of spatial heterogeneity in lung cancer. MiXCR, run by TCRdb on the 5' RACE reads, gives a single entry per CDR3 protein. The sample lists over 15,000 distinct CDR3 sequences, under 10% occurring once. The starting material was PBMCs, obtained at follow-up. The receptors were gathered from a male donor with early-stage non-small cell lung cancer. Each CDR3 is given with its conserved first and last residue. The D gene is left open where the match is weak. Some rows have no size entry. The others give once, few or many, or a class for an expanded clone.

clone_size d_call j_call v_call cdr3_nt cdr3_aa
many TRBD1 TRBJ2-4 TRBV28 TGTGCCAGCAGTTCCGGGACAGGGGGATGGCTGGCCAAAAACATTCAGTACTTC CASSSGTGGWLAKNIQYF
many . TRBJ1-1 TRBV7-9 TGTGCCAGCAGCTTAGCATCTTACACTGAAGCTTTCTTT CASSLASYTEAFF
many TRBD1 TRBJ2-3 TRBV6-4 TGTGCCAGCAGTGAGCAGGGGGAAGCAGATACGCAGTATTTT CASSEQGEADTQYF
. TRBD2 TRBJ2-1 TRBV11-2 TGTGCCAGCAGCTTAGGAAGGAAGACTAGCGGCAACTACAATGAGCAGTTCTTC CASSLGRKTSGNYNEQFF
many . TRBJ2-2 TRBV28 TGTGCCAACCAGGGCTCCGTTTCCGGGGAGCTGTTTTTT CANQGSVSGELFF
many TRBD1 TRBJ1-5 TRBV19 TGTGCCAGTAGCCGACAGACAGGGAGCCTTTATCAGCCCCAGCATTTT CASSRQTGSLYQPQHF
many . TRBJ1-5 TRBV20-1 TGCAGTGCCGCCATGAGGCAGGGCCATCAGCCCCAGCATTTT CSAAMRQGHQPQHF
many . TRBJ2-3 TRBV5-4 TGTGCCAGCAGCCCAGCGGCATTCGGGTCAGATACGCAGTATTTT CASSPAAFGSDTQYF
medium-sized . TRBJ2-6 TRBV6-5 TGTGCCAGCAGTCGCACGGCTGGGGCCAACGTCCTGACTTTC CASSRTAGANVLTF
many . TRBJ1-1 TRBV18 TGTGCCAGCTCACCACCGTGGGGGAACACTGAAGCTTTCTTT CASSPPWGNTEAFF
many TRBD2 TRBJ2-7 TRBV29-1 TGCAGCGTTGAAGGTTTTAGCGGGGCCTACGAGCAGTACTTC CSVEGFSGAYEQYF
medium-sized . TRBJ2-5 TRBV7-8 TGTGCCAGCAGCTTAAAGGAGACCCAGTACTTC CASSLKETQYF
many . TRBJ2-7 TRBV14 TGTGCCAGCAGCCAAGAGATGACCAGGACGCAGTACTTC CASSQEMTRTQYF
many TRBD1 TRBJ2-3 TRBV27 TGTGCCAGCAGAAGGACAGGGGGCACAGATACGCAGTATTTT CASRRTGGTDTQYF
. . TRBJ2-1 TRBV19 TGTGCCAGTAGGATATCCCCCCTTCCAGGCTCGGGCAATGAGCAGTTCTTC CASRISPLPGSGNEQFF
. TRBD1 TRBJ1-4 TRBV7-9 TGTGCCAGCGGAGACGACAGGGGAAGGGATAGAACTAATGAAAAACTGTTTTTT CASGDDRGRDRTNEKLFF
. . TRBJ2-7 TRBV29-1 TGCAGCGTTCAGGCGGGAACCTACGAGCAGTACTTC CSVQAGTYEQYF
. . TRBJ2-7 TRBV7-7 TGTGCCAGCAGCTTATTGGCAGGGAGCTCCTACGAGCAGTACTTC CASSLLAGSSYEQYF
medium-sized TRBD2 TRBJ2-3 TRBV10-1 TGCGCCAGCAGTTCTCGAGCGGGAGGGCTCACAGATACGCAGTATTTT CASSSRAGGLTDTQYF
medium-sized . TRBJ2-1 TRBV29-1 TGCAGCGTTGCGACGAACTCGGCCGGCAATGAGCAGTTCTTC CSVATNSAGNEQFF
many . TRBJ2-2 TRBV7-8 TGTGCCAGCAGCCCACGTTATGGCGGGTCCGGGGAGCTGTTTTTT CASSPRYGGSGELFF
many . TRBJ2-3 TRBV5-5 TGTGCCAGCAGCTTGGGCCCCACAGATACGCAGTATTTT CASSLGPTDTQYF
many . TRBJ1-5 TRBV2 TGTGCCAGCAGGGCAGGGGACAATAGCAATCAGCCCCAGCATTTT CASRAGDNSNQPQHF
many . TRBJ2-1 TRBV11-2 TGTGCCAGCAGCTTAAACCCGACAGGCAATGAGCAGTTCTTC CASSLNPTGNEQFF
. . TRBJ2-2 TRBV6-6 TGTGCCAGCAGCTTCGGATCGTCCACCGGGGAGCTGTTTTTT CASSFGSSTGELFF
many . TRBJ1-2 TRBV18 TGTGCCAGCTCATCACGGCAGGGACATGGCTACACCTTC CASSSRQGHGYTF
many . TRBJ2-4 TRBV29-1 TGCAGCGTTGATTTTCTAGGTGGCAAAAACATTCAGTACTTC CSVDFLGGKNIQYF
many TRBD1 TRBJ1-5 TRBV6-2/TRBV6-3 TGTGCCAGCAGTTCCCACAGGGGCACTCAGCCCCAGCATTTT CASSSHRGTQPQHF
many TRBD2 TRBJ2-1 TRBV11-1 TGTGCCAGCAGCTTCCTGAGCGGGAGGATCTCCTACAATGAGCAGTTCTTC CASSFLSGRISYNEQFF
many TRBD2 TRBJ2-3 TRBV4-3 TGCGCCAGCAGCCAAGAGGCGACTAGCGGGGGCCGGACAGATACGCAGTATTTT CASSQEATSGGRTDTQYF
many . TRBJ2-3 TRBV7-9 TGTGCCAGCAGCTTTAGCGGTGGCACAGATACGCAGTATTTT CASSFSGGTDTQYF
many . TRBJ2-1 TRBV5-6 TGTGCCAGCAGCTTGGACAGGGATAGCAATGAGCAGTTCTTC CASSLDRDSNEQFF
. . TRBJ2-1 TRBV6-2/TRBV6-3 TGTGCCAGCAGTTACTCTCCTCGGCGGCAGTTCTTC CASSYSPRRQFF
many TRBD2 TRBJ2-7 TRBV12-3/TRBV12-4 TGTGCCAGCAGTCCATCATATGGACTAGCGGGACGGGAGCAGTACTTC CASSPSYGLAGREQYF
. TRBD1 TRBJ2-7 TRBV5-1 TGCGCCAGCAGCTCAGCCGGGACAGACTACGAGCAGTACTTC CASSSAGTDYEQYF
many . TRBJ1-3 TRBV13 TGTGCCAGCAGCTTAGGGTGGACACTCTCTGGAAACACCATATATTTT CASSLGWTLSGNTIYF
. . TRBJ2-5 TRBV29-1 TGCAGCGTTGATGGCAGGAGCCGAGAGACCCAGTACTTC CSVDGRSRETQYF
many . TRBJ1-5 TRBV29-1 TGCAGCGTTACCAGGGTAAACCAGCCCCAGCATTTT CSVTRVNQPQHF
many . TRBJ2-1 TRBV21-1 TGTGCCAGCATCACCTCCCCCAATCCTGTGCGGGACAGTAGTGAGCAGTTCTTC CASITSPNPVRDSSEQFF
many . TRBJ2-3 TRBV20-1 TGCAGTGCCAGCGCCCCAGCGAGCAGCACAGATACGCAGTATTTT CSASAPASSTDTQYF
many TRBD1 TRBJ1-4 TRBV28 TGTGCCAGCAGTTTGACAGGGGATTCAACTAATGAAAAACTGTTTTTT CASSLTGDSTNEKLFF
many . TRBJ1-3 TRBV5-1 TGCGCCAGCAGAGCAACAGGGTATGGAAACACCATATATTTT CASRATGYGNTIYF
many TRBD1 TRBJ1-2 TRBV20-1 TGCAGTGCCCTCCTTCCGGGACAGGGCCACTATGACTACACCTTC CSALLPGQGHYDYTF
. TRBD2 TRBJ2-7 TRBV5-5 TGTGCCAGCAGCTTGCAGACTAGCGGCTACGAGCAGTACTTC CASSLQTSGYEQYF
many TRBD2 TRBJ2-7 TRBV3-1 TGTGCCAGCGGCCTAAGCGGGAGTAATCCGTACTTC CASGLSGSNPYF
many TRBD1 TRBJ1-2 TRBV6-5 TGTGCCAGCAGTAGACAGGGAACCTATGGCTACACCTTC CASSRQGTYGYTF
many TRBD1 TRBJ2-6 TRBV15 TGTGCCACCGATCCGGGACAGGGATCTGGGGCCAACGTCCTGACTTTC CATDPGQGSGANVLTF
many . TRBJ2-2 TRBV10-3 TGTGCCATCAGTGATTCTCCAGAAGCCGGGGAGCTGTTTTTT CAISDSPEAGELFF
. TRBD1 TRBJ1-1 TRBV7-9 TGTGCCAGCAGCCAAAGGGGACAGGCAATGAACACTGAAGCTTTCTTT CASSQRGQAMNTEAFF
many TRBD1 TRBJ2-1 TRBV27 TGTGCCAGCAGTTTTCAGGGGGCTTACAATGAGCAGTTCTTC CASSFQGAYNEQFF
medium-sized TRBD1 TRBJ1-2 TRBV3-1 TGTGCCAGCACCGCCGGACAGGTCTCTACTGGCTACACCTTC CASTAGQVSTGYTF
many TRBD1 TRBJ2-7 TRBV6-1 TGTGCCAGCAGTTGGGCCGGGACAGGGGAAGGCGAGCAGTACTTC CASSWAGTGEGEQYF
few TRBD2 TRBJ2-5 TRBV29-1 TGCAGCGTTGGAGGTGGAGCTAGCGGGGTACAAGAGACCCAGTACTTC CSVGGGASGVQETQYF
. . TRBJ2-2 TRBV14 TGTGCCAGCAGCTTCCCTTGGGACGGGGAGCTGTTTTTT CASSFPWDGELFF